This T cell receptor (beta chain) was captured in a study of blood T cells in healthy people across ages. CDR1 is KGHSH, CDR2 LQKENI, per germline. The CDR3 consists of 14 residues. V lost 3 bases, J lost 5 bases, and 13 bases lay in between. It was with a sample-barcoded 5' primer and a J-beta primer mix that a second PCR of roughly 6 to 11 cycles was run. TCRdb analysed the 5' RACE reads with MiXCR anew, one entry per CDR3 protein. The data hold approximately 900,000 distinct CDR3 sequences, with about 29% observed a single time. The same data also contributed to another study, on T cells of mothers and their children.

This clonotype was obtained from a woman aged 40 to 49 in good health. The chain carries TRBV18 and TRBJ1-1; the D gene is possibly TRBD1 (6 bases). The sequenced sample consisted of blood. The CDR3 sequence: CASSPRDKTTEAFF. CDR3 coding DNA: TGTGCCAGCTCACCGCGGGACAAAACAACTGAAGCTTTCTTT.